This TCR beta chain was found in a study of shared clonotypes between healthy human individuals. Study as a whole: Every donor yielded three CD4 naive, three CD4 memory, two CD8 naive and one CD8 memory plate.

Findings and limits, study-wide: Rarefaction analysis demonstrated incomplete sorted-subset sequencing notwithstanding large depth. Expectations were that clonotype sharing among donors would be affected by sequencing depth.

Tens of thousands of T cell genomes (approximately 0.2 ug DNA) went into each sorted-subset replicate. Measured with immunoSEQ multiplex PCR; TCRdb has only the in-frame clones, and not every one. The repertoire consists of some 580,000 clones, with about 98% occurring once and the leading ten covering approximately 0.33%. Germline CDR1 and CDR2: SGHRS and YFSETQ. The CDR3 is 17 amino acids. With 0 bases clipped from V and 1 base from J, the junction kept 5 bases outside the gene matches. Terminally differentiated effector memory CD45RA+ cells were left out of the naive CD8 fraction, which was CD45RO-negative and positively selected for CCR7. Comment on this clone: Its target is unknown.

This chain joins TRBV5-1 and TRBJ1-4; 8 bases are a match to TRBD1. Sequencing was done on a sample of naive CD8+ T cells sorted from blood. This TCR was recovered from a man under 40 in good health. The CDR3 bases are TGCGCCAGCAGCTTGGGGAGCAGGGGGCGAACTAATGAAAAACTGTTTTTT. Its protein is CASSLGSRGRTNEKLFF.